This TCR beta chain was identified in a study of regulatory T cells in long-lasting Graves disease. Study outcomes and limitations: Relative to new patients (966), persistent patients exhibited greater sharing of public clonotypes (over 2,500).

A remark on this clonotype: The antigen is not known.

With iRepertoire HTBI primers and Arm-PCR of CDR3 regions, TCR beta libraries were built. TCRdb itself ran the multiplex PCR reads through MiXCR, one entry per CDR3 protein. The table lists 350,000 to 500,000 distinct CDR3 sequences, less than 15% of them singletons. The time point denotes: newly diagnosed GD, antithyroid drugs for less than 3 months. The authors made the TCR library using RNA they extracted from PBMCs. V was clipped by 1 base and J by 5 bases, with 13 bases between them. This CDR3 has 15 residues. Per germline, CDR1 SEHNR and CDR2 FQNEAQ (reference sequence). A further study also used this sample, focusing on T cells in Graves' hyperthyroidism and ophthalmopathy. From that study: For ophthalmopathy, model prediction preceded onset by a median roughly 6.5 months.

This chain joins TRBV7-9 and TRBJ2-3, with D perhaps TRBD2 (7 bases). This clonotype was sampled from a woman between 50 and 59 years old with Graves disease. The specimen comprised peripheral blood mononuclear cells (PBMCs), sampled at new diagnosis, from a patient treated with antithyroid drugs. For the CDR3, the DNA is TGTGCCAGCAGCTTAGGCAGGGGACTAAGAGATACGCAGTATTTT. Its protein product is CASSLGRGLRDTQYF.